The 16 T cell receptor beta chains reported below all come from one sample, sequenced in a study of radiation and T cells in renal cell carcinoma. The method was immunoSEQ multiplex PCR; TCRdb's version includes in-frame clones alone and lacks a portion of them. The sample shows over 60,000 clones, 80% to 90% of them seen only once. Time point reported: blood 2 weeks post-SBRT. Treatment in this sample: 15 Gy SBRT to primary tumor, nephrectomy 4 weeks later. The source was blood, collected from a patient whose treatment included radiotherapy and nephrectomy. These receptors all stem from a woman in her 50s with renal cell carcinoma.

V and J are TRBV7-2 and TRBJ2-2; D ambiguous. The germline V gene encodes CDR1 SGHTA and CDR2 FQGNSA. This CDR3 region has 15 residues. The ends were cut back, 6 bases at V and 6 bases at J, with 17 bases in the middle. The CDR3 DNA follows: TGTGCCAGCAGTTCCCTATTAGCCGACGCCGGGGAGCTGTTTTTT. Its translation: CASSSLLADAGELFF.

The chain employs TRBV6-6 and TRBJ2-7; D remains ambiguous. With 0 bases removed from V and 1 base from J, the gap between germline ends came to 7 bases. This CDR3 region has 14 residues. Germline-derived CDR1 and CDR2 are MNHNY and SVGAGI (reference sequence). CDR3 DNA: TGTGCCAGCAGTTACTCGATGGGGTCCTACGAGCAGTACTTC. It translates to CASSYSMGSYEQYF.

This clone was detected only once. The chain joins TRBV6-5 to TRBJ1-1; the D is unclear. Germline CDR1 is MNHEY and CDR2 is SVGAGI. V was trimmed by 7 bases and J by 5 bases, leaving 17 bases between them. This CDR3 is built from 14 residues. Written as DNA, the CDR3 is TGTGCCAGCACGTTTTCGGGGATGGGGACTGAAGCTTTCTTT. Translated, it gives CASTFSGMGTEAFF.

The chain links TRBV7-9 to TRBJ1-6, with D hard to call. V lost 0 bases and J 8 bases, leaving 8 bases between the germline ends. Germline assignment: CDR1 SEHNR and CDR2 FQNEAQ (reference sequence). The CDR3 totals 14 residues. The CDR3 loop is CASSLASLHSPLHF. The DNA for the CDR3 is TGTGCCAGCAGCTTAGCCTCACTTCATTCACCCCTCCACTTT.

This clone is a singleton in its sample. CDR3: CASSQEILGYGYTF. The CDR3 nucleotides read TGTGCCAGCAGCCAAGAGATTTTAGGCTATGGCTACACCTTC. This chain joins TRBV4-2 and TRBJ1-2; no clear D gene. Germline V gene sequence: CDR1 LGHNA, CDR2 YNFKEQ. Trimming left V 0 bases short and J 4 bases short, with 9 bases between. The CDR3 totals 14 residues.

This clone was recorded only once. This sequence joins TRBV29-1 and TRBJ2-1, with a weak D call TRBD2 (5 bases). The CDR3 loop spans 11 amino acids. Per the germline V gene, CDR1 is SQVTM and CDR2 is ANQGSEA. Trimming removed 2 bases from V and 8 bases from J, with 7 bases in between. CDR3 nucleotides: TGCAGCGTTGAAAAAGCGGATGAGCAGTTCTTC. This codes for CSVEKADEQFF.

This chain connects TRBV5-1 to TRBJ1-5; D is unresolved. V lost 2 bases to trimming and J lost 0 bases, with 3 bases between them. Germline assignment: CDR1 SGHRS and CDR2 YFSETQ. The CDR3 runs 13 residues. CDR3 sequence: CASSLDSNQPQHF. The CDR3 bases are TGCGCCAGCAGCTTAGATAGCAATCAGCCCCAGCATTTT.

The J gene is TRBJ1-2, the V gene TRBV27; 7 nucleotides match TRBD1. The ends lost 3 bases at V and 0 bases at J; junction bases unmatched: 1. Germline CDR1 is MNHEY and CDR2 is SMNVEV (reference sequence). This CDR3 spans 14 amino acids. CDR3 amino acids: CASSFTGANYGYTF. The CDR3 DNA reads as TGTGCCAGCAGTTTCACAGGGGCTAACTATGGCTACACCTTC.

The V gene is TRBV7-8, the J gene TRBJ2-3; the D is unclear. Trimming pared 1 base from V and 9 bases from J, leaving 8 bases between. CDR3 length: 12 amino acids. The germline CDR1 and CDR2 sequences are SGHVS and FQNEAQ. The CDR3 sequence is CASSLERLTQYF. CDR3 DNA: TGTGCCAGCAGCTTAGAGAGGTTGACGCAGTATTTT.

CDR3 in amino acids: CASSKTGESSNQPQHF. The CDR3 coding sequence is TGTGCCAGCAGTAAAACAGGGGAGTCGAGCAATCAGCCCCAGCATTTT. V is TRBV28 and J is TRBJ1-5; 7 bases align to TRBD1. The germline gives CDR1 MDHEN, CDR2 SYDVKM. The CDR3 extends over 16 amino acids. V shed 5 bases, J shed 1 base, and the junction held 8 bases outside the gene matches.

The rearrangement links TRBV5-4 to TRBJ1-2; 7 bases line up with TRBD1. Germline V gives CDR1 SGHNT, CDR2 YYREEE (reference sequence). The V and J ends lost 4 bases and 3 bases, in that order; junction bases with no gene match: 6. The CDR3 runs 14 residues. CDR3: CASSPSGTDYGYTF. The CDR3 DNA reads TGTGCCAGCAGCCCATCCGGGACAGACTATGGCTACACCTTC. The whole variable domain, filled in from reference TRBV5-4 and TRBJ1-2, reads ETGVTQSPTHLIKTRGQQVTLRCSSQSGHNTVSWYQQALGQGPQFIFQYYREEENGRGNFPPRFSGLQFPNYSSELNVNALELDDSALYLCASSPSGTDYGYTFGSGTRLTVV.

Note on this clone: Other DNA sequences in this specimen translate into the identical CDR3. The J gene is TRBJ2-7, the V gene TRBV10-2, with 11 positions matching TRBD2. The CDR3 sequence is 17 residues long. CDR1 WSHSY and CDR2 SAAADI come from the germline V gene. The trim removed 6 bases at V and 1 base at J, leaving 11 bases unmatched. Here the CDR3 reads CASRRLAGGTSSYEQYF. The DNA for the CDR3 is TGCGCCAGCAGACGGCTAGCGGGGGGCACCAGTTCCTACGAGCAGTACTTC.

The chain employs TRBV5-1 and TRBJ1-5; D uncertain. V was shortened by 0 bases and J by 4 bases, with 11 bases between the two germline ends. The CDR3 runs 15 residues. Germline V CDR1 and CDR2: SGHRS, YFSETQ. The CDR3 region has the DNA TGCGCCAGCAGCTTGGAATCCGGGGAAAATCAGCCCCAGCATTTT. Its protein product is CASSLESGENQPQHF.

The chain has TRBV7-2 and TRBJ1-5; weak D call: TRBD1 (5 bases). V was clipped by 5 bases and J by 4 bases, with 12 bases between them. CDR1 is SGHTA, CDR2 FQGNSA, per germline. The CDR3 has 14 amino acids. In DNA, the CDR3 is TGTGCCAGCAGCGAGATGGGGGGGAATCAGCCCCAGCATTTT. Its protein product is CASSEMGGNQPQHF.

The chain couples TRBV19 to TRBJ1-5, with a tentative D call TRBD1 (5 bases). The CDR3 extends over 14 amino acids. Trimming removed 3 bases at V and 3 bases at J, with 9 bases between. Germline-derived CDR1 and CDR2 are LNHDA and SQIVND (reference sequence). The CDR3 DNA reads as TGTGCCAGTAGTATCCCAGGGTTCAATCAGCCCCAGCATTTT. Its protein product is CASSIPGFNQPQHF.

V is TRBV9 and J is TRBJ2-2, with 7 bases identical to TRBD2. CDR1 and CDR2 (germline): SGDLS, YYNGEE. There are 17 residues in the CDR3. V lost 0 bases to trimming and J lost 2 bases; unmatched junction nucleotides: 7. CDR3 sequence (DNA): TGTGCCAGCAGCGTAGCTCCTAGCGGACGTAACACCGGGGAGCTGTTTTTT. This encodes CASSVAPSGRNTGELFF. The whole variable domain, remainder taken from reference TRBV9 and TRBJ2-2, is DSGVTQTPKHLITATGQRVTLRCSPRSGDLSVYWYQQSLDQGLQFLIQYYNGEERAKGNILERFSAQQFPDLHSELNLSSLELGDSALYFCASSVAPSGRNTGELFFGEGSRLTVL.